The rows below give T cell receptor beta chains drawn from one sample of a study of Graves' ophthalmopathy and Graves' hyperthyroidism. TCRdb recomputed calls from the multiplex PCR reads with MiXCR, one row per CDR3 protein. The sample yields around 660,000 distinct CDR3 sequences, just over 40% seen once. The source material was peripheral blood. Receptors originate from an adult man with Graves' ophthalmopathy. The CDR3 runs from the conserved cysteine through the conserved F or W. A D gene is named only where the DNA matches it firmly. Size is stated for part of the rows, as once, few or many counts, or as a class when the clone is expanded.

j_gene | abundance | d_gene | v_gene | CDR3aa | CDR3nt
TRBJ1-2 | . | TRBD1 | TRBV14 | CASSPYGQGYGYTF | TGTGCCAGCAGCCCGTATGGACAGGGATATGGCTACACCTTC
TRBJ2-2 | few | TRBD2 | TRBV12-3/TRBV12-4 | CASLRGGRKDGELFF | TGTGCCAGCCTCCGCGGGGGGCGGAAAGACGGGGAGCTGTTTTTT
TRBJ2-1 | . | TRBD2 | TRBV20-1 | CSVTGTSDYEQFF | TGCAGCGTAACCGGGACTAGTGACTACGAGCAGTTCTTC
TRBJ1-6 | many | . | TRBV10-3 | CAISEKEIYNSPLHF | TGTGCCATCAGTGAGAAAGAGATCTATAATTCACCCCTCCACTTT
TRBJ2-7 | . | TRBD1 | TRBV4-1 | CASSQQKDREYEQYF | TGCGCCAGCAGCCAACAAAAAGACAGGGAGTACGAGCAGTACTTC
TRBJ1-2 | . | . | TRBV12-3/TRBV12-4 | CASSLVQDYGYTF | TGTGCCAGCAGTTTAGTACAGGACTATGGCTACACCTTC
TRBJ1-1 | few | . | TRBV19 | CASSTPQGVGDEAFF | TGTGCCAGTAGTACACCTCAGGGCGTTGGCGATGAAGCTTTCTTT
TRBJ2-3 | . | . | TRBV15 | CATRGPSTDTQYF | TGTGCCACCAGGGGACCCAGCACAGATACGCAGTATTTT
TRBJ2-5 | many | . | TRBV29-1 | CSVGWAFSQETQYF | TGCAGCGTTGGGTGGGCGTTCTCACAAGAGACCCAGTACTTC
TRBJ1-5 | once | TRBD1 | TRBV15 | CATSRGQGAQHF | TGTGCCACCAGCAGAGGACAGGGGGCCCAGCATTTT
TRBJ1-2 | . | TRBD1 | TRBV11-2 | CTSSLGGGGYTF | TGTACCAGCAGCTTAGGAGGGGGCGGCTACACCTTC
TRBJ1-1 | many | . | TRBV10-3 | CAISTIQGEAFF | TGTGCCATCAGTACGATACAGGGCGAAGCTTTCTTT
TRBJ1-5 | . | . | TRBV20-1 | CSARGGRDYSNQPQHF | TGCAGTGCTAGGGGGGGCAGGGACTATAGCAATCAGCCCCAGCATTTT
TRBJ2-2 | . | . | TRBV5-4 | CASSFWRSGELFF | TGTGCCAGCAGCTTCTGGAGGTCCGGGGAGCTGTTTTTT
TRBJ1-2 | few | . | TRBV4-1 | CASSSAGLSGYTF | TGCGCCAGCAGCTCAGCGGGGTTGAGTGGCTACACCTTC
TRBJ1-6 | . | . | TRBV6-1 | CASSEWGARINSPLHF | TGTGCCAGCAGTGAATGGGGGGCTCGTATTAATTCACCCCTCCACTTT
TRBJ2-7 | . | . | TRBV4-1 | CASSQARPGFEQYF | TGCGCCAGCAGCCAAGCCCGCCCGGGATTTGAGCAGTACTTC
TRBJ2-1 | . | TRBD2 | TRBV24-1 | CATSDRQRTSGTDEQFF | TGTGCCACCAGTGACCGGCAAAGGACTAGCGGGACCGATGAGCAGTTCTTC
TRBJ2-5 | few | . | TRBV3-1 | CASSREGGSETQYF | TGTGCCAGCAGCCGGGAGGGGGGTTCGGAGACCCAGTACTTC
TRBJ1-5 | . | TRBD1 | TRBV29-1 | CSQWTGGRDQPQHF | TGCAGCCAGTGGACAGGGGGCAGGGATCAGCCCCAGCATTTT
TRBJ2-7 | . | . | TRBV4-1 | CASSQDRARADEQYF | TGCGCCAGCAGCCAAGATAGGGCTCGGGCCGACGAGCAGTACTTC
TRBJ1-4 | many | TRBD1 | TRBV5-1 | CASSWTGVEKLFF | TGCGCCAGCAGCTGGACAGGGGTTGAAAAACTGTTTTTT
TRBJ1-2 | . | . | TRBV19 | CASGDRVIYGYTF | TGTGCCAGTGGGGACCGGGTAATCTATGGCTACACCTTC
TRBJ1-1 | . | . | TRBV10-2 | CASSDRIGANEAFF | TGCGCCAGCAGTGATAGGATAGGGGCCAATGAAGCTTTCTTT
TRBJ1-6 | many | . | TRBV6-6 | CASSYNRYPVSPLHF | TGTGCCAGCAGTTACAACAGATATCCTGTTTCACCCCTCCACTTT
TRBJ2-7 | . | TRBD1 | TRBV4-1 | CASSQDGGQGGYEQYF | TGCGCCAGCAGCCAAGATGGTGGACAGGGGGGGTACGAGCAGTACTTC
TRBJ1-2 | . | TRBD1 | TRBV7-2 | CASSPRGDSHYGYTF | TGTGCCAGCAGCCCTAGAGGGGACAGCCACTATGGCTACACCTTC
TRBJ2-7 | many | TRBD1 | TRBV7-3 | CASSSGQGRLYF | TGTGCCAGCAGCTCCGGACAGGGAAGATTGTACTTC
TRBJ2-7 | few | TRBD2 | TRBV7-8 | CASSLDSGTSGSYEQYF | TGTGCCAGCAGCTTAGACTCGGGGACTAGCGGGTCCTACGAGCAGTACTTC
TRBJ1-4 | many | . | TRBV6-5 | CASSYSFRNEKLFF | TGTGCCAGCAGTTACTCGTTCAGGAATGAAAAACTGTTTTTT
TRBJ2-7 | few | . | TRBV25-1 | CASSLSTDSAYEQYF | TGTGCCAGCAGTTTATCCACGGACAGTGCCTACGAGCAGTACTTC
TRBJ1-2 | many | TRBD1 | TRBV5-1 | CASSSGTEGYGYTF | TGCGCCAGCAGCTCCGGGACAGAGGGCTATGGCTACACCTTC
TRBJ1-1 | many | TRBD1 | TRBV12-3/TRBV12-4 | CASSPGGVEAFF | TGTGCCAGCAGTCCAGGGGGCGTTGAAGCTTTCTTT
TRBJ1-1 | . | . | TRBV2 | CASIRQMNTEAFF | TGTGCCAGCATTAGGCAGATGAACACTGAAGCTTTCTTT
TRBJ1-6 | . | . | TRBV7-9 | CASSLGRHTDSYNSPLHF | TGTGCCAGCAGCTTAGGGAGACACACAGATTCCTATAATTCACCCCTCCACTTT
TRBJ1-5 | many | TRBD1 | TRBV20-1 | CSAETGGSVSQPQHF | TGCAGTGCTGAGACAGGGGGTTCCGTATCGCAGCCCCAGCATTTT
TRBJ1-1 | many | . | TRBV25-1 | CASSESPTRLDTEAFF | TGTGCCAGCAGTGAATCCCCGACACGGTTGGACACTGAAGCTTTCTTT
TRBJ2-5 | many | . | TRBV6-5 | CASSYAGTRGETQYF | TGTGCCAGCAGTTACGCTGGGACTCGGGGAGAGACCCAGTACTTC
TRBJ1-2 | . | . | TRBV11-1 | CAWNAAMGSGYTF | TGTGCCTGGAATGCCGCTATGGGGAGTGGCTACACCTTC
TRBJ1-5 | few | TRBD1 | TRBV10-3 | CASSLTGVRGYSNQPQHF | TGTGCCAGCAGTTTGACAGGGGTGAGGGGGTATAGCAATCAGCCCCAGCATTTT
TRBJ2-2 | many | . | TRBV7-9 | CASSLERSGELFF | TGTGCCAGCAGCTTAGAACGGTCCGGGGAGCTGTTTTTT
TRBJ2-1 | once | . | TRBV20-1 | CSASGTIPEGGNEQFF | TGCAGTGCTTCCGGGACCATACCCGAGGGGGGCAATGAGCAGTTCTTC
TRBJ1-1 | . | . | TRBV29-1 | CSELRGETEAFF | TGCAGCGAACTCAGGGGAGAAACTGAAGCTTTCTTT
TRBJ2-5 | . | . | TRBV10-2 | CASSDGPGRSNQPQYF | TGCGCCAGCAGTGATGGTCCGGGACGGAGCAATCAGCCCCAGTACTTC
TRBJ2-5 | many | . | TRBV24-1 | CATSDSYTGETQYF | TGTGCCACCAGTGATTCCTATACGGGAGAGACCCAGTACTTC
TRBJ1-1 | . | . | TRBV30 | CAWSAQVGEAFF | TGTGCCTGGAGTGCACAAGTGGGCGAAGCTTTCTTT
TRBJ2-7 | . | . | TRBV15 | CARAPGTVYEQYF | TGTGCTAGAGCTCCAGGGACCGTCTACGAGCAGTACTTC
TRBJ1-1 | . | . | TRBV6-1 | CASSVHISDTEAFF | TGTGCCAGCAGTGTCCACATTTCAGACACTGAAGCTTTCTTT
TRBJ2-7 | few | TRBD1 | TRBV10-3 | CASSYSGTGTFYEQYF | TGTGCCAGCAGTTACTCGGGGACAGGCACGTTCTACGAGCAGTACTTC
TRBJ2-7 | many | . | TRBV10-3 | CASSDEPDGYEQYF | TGTGCCAGCAGTGACGAACCAGACGGCTACGAGCAGTACTTC